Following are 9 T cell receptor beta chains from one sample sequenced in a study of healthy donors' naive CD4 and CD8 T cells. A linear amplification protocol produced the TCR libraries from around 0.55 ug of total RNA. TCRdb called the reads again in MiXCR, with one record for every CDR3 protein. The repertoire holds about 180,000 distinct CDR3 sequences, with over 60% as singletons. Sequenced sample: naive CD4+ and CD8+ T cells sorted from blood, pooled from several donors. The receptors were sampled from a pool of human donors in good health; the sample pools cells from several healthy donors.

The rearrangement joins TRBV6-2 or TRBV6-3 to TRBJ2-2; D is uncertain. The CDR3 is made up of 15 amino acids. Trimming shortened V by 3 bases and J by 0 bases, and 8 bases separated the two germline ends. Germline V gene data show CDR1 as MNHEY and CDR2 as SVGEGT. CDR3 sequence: CASSYMGTNTGELFF. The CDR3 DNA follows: TGTGCCAGCAGTTATATGGGGACGAACACCGGGGAGCTGTTTTTT.

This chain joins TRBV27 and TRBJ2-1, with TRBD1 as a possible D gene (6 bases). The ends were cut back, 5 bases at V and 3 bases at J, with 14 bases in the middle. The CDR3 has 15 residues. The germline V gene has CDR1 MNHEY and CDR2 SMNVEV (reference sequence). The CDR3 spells CASSKDSPLYNEQFF. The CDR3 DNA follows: TGTGCCAGCAGTAAGGACAGTCCCCTCTACAATGAGCAGTTCTTC.

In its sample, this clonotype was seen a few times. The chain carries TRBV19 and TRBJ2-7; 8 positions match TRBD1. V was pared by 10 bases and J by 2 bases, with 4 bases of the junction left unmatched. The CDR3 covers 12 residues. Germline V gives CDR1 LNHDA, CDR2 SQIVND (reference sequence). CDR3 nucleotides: TGTGCCACTGGACAGGGAACCTACGAGCAGTACTTC. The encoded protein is CATGQGTYEQYF.

CDR3: CASSRPRNEQFF. DNA of the CDR3: TGTGCCAGCAGCCGCCCACGCAATGAGCAGTTCTTC. This rearrangement joins TRBV6-6 to TRBJ2-1; D is unclear. V dropped 6 bases and J dropped 6 bases, with 9 bases sitting between them. Germline CDR1 reads MNHNY; CDR2 reads SVGAGI (reference sequence). The CDR3 is made up of 12 amino acids.

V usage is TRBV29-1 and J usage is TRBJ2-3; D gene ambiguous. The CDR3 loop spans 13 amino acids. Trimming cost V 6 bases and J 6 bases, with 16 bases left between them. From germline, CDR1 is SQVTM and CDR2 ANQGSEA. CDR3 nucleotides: TGCAGCGTCCCACTACTTAGGTCGGATACGCAGTATTTT. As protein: CSVPLLRSDTQYF.

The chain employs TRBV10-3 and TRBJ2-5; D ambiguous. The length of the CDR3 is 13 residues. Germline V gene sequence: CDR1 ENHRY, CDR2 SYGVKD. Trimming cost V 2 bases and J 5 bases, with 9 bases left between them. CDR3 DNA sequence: TGTGCCATCAGTGAGAGGGCCGCGGAGACCCAGTACTTC. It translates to CAISERAAETQYF.

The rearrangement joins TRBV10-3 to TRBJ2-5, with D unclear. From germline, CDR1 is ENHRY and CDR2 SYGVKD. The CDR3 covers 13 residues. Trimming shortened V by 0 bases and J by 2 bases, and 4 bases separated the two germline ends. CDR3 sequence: CAISESAQETQYF. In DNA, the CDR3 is TGTGCCATCAGTGAGTCGGCACAAGAGACCCAGTACTTC.

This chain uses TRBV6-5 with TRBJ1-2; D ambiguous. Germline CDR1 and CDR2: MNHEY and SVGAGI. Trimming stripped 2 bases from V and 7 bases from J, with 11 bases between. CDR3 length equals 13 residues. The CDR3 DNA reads TGTGCCAGCAGTTACGGGCTCCCTTTTGGCTACACCTTC. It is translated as CASSYGLPFGYTF.

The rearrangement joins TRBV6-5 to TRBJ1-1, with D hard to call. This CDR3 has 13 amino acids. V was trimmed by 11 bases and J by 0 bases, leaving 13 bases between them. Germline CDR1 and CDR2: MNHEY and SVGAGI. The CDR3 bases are TGTGCCGGCACCGAACACTTGAACACTGAAGCTTTCTTT. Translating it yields CAGTEHLNTEAFF.